The 25 T cell receptor beta chains below come from one sample, sequenced in a study of shared clonotypes between healthy human individuals. Libraries were prepared by immunoSEQ multiplex PCR; TCRdb keeps only in-frame clonotypes and omits some of them. Found here are a few million clones, more than 80% of them singletons; the top ten hold about 0.39%. Sequencing was carried out using naive CD4+ T cells from PBMCs. Noted subset: CD45RA+ positively selected. These receptors all come from a man aged 18 to 29 in good health. Some clones in this sample may be carry-over from other donors' samples.

This sequence joins TRBV28 and TRBJ2-3; D ambiguous. CDR3 length equals 16 residues. V dropped 10 bases and J dropped 6 bases, with 26 bases sitting between them. Germline V lookup: CDR1 MDHEN, CDR2 SYDVKM. The CDR3: CATQLLGSPLLDTQYF. CDR3 nucleotides: TGTGCCACTCAGCTCCTCGGGTCCCCCTTGTTGGATACGCAGTATTTT.

To note about this clone: Other DNA sequences in this specimen translate into the identical CDR3. The chain recombines TRBV11-2 with TRBJ1-5, with D uncertain. V was pared by 0 bases and J by 3 bases, with 6 bases between. The germline V gene has CDR1 SGHAT and CDR2 FQNNGV. The CDR3 totals 14 residues. CDR3 coding DNA: TGTGCCAGCAGCTTAGACGGCCCCAATCAGCCCCAGCATTTT. Protein: CASSLDGPNQPQHF.

The chain joins TRBV6-4 to TRBJ2-1; D uncertain. The CDR3 loop spans 17 amino acids. CDR1 is MRHNA and CDR2 is SNTAGT in the germline V gene. The V and J ends lost 3 bases and 0 bases respectively, with 15 bases between them. The CDR3 nucleotides read TGTGCCAGCAGTGAAAAGGGTAGTCCAAGCTCCTACAATGAGCAGTTCTTC. It encodes CASSEKGSPSSYNEQFF.

As regards this clone: This CDR3 is also generated by other DNA sequences in the sample. The chain recombines TRBV18 with TRBJ1-5; tentatively, D is TRBD1 (5 bases). Looked up from germline, CDR1 is KGHSH and CDR2 is LQKENI. Deletions cut 3 bases from V and 2 bases from J, with 11 bases between. This CDR3 is 15 amino acids long. CDR3 in amino acids: CASSPQGGGNQPQHF. The CDR3 DNA reads as TGTGCCAGCTCACCCCAGGGTGGTGGCAATCAGCCCCAGCATTTT. Looking up the rest from reference TRBV18 and TRBJ1-5 gives the full variable domain: NAGVMQNPRHLVRRRGQEARLRCSPMKGHSHVYWYRQLPEEGLKFMVYLQKENIIDESGMPKERFSAEFPKEGPSILRIQQVVRGDSAAYFCASSPQGGGNQPQHFGDGTRLSIL.

The chain recombines TRBV28 with TRBJ1-5; D is unresolved. The CDR3 runs 14 residues. Germline lookup yields CDR1 MDHEN and CDR2 SYDVKM. V was pared by 3 bases and J by 2 bases, with 8 bases between. The CDR3 sequence is CASSFRSGNQPQHF. Written as DNA, the CDR3 is TGTGCCAGCAGTTTTCGTAGTGGCAATCAGCCCCAGCATTTT. Based on the CDR3 plus reference TRBV28 and TRBJ1-5, the full variable domain is DVKVTQSSRYLVKRTGEKVFLECVQDMDHENMFWYRQDPGLGLRLIYFSYDVKMKEKGDIPEGYSVSREKKERFSLILESASTNQTSMYLCASSFRSGNQPQHFGDGTRLSIL.

This chain links TRBV5-6 with TRBJ1-3, with D maybe TRBD1 (6 bases). CDR1 is SGHDT, CDR2 YYEEEE, per germline. Deletions cut 6 bases from V and 2 bases from J, with 15 bases between. The CDR3 is 15 residues long. CDR3 bases: TGTGCCAGCAACTACGGAGCAGGGGCTGGAAACACCATATATTTT. Amino acids: CASNYGAGAGNTIYF.

CDR3 DNA sequence: TGTGCCAGGGGTAAACGGGACACAATCAAATCTAGCACAGATACGCAGTATTTT. Amino acids: CARGKRDTIKSSTDTQYF. V gene TRBV27 combines with J gene TRBJ2-3; D might be TRBD1 (6 bases). From germline, CDR1 is MNHEY and CDR2 SMNVEV (reference sequence). CDR3 length: 18 residues. Between the trimmed V and J ends, which lost 9 bases and 0 bases, there was a span of 25 bases.

The chain recombines TRBV29-1 with TRBJ2-2; 11 nucleotides align to TRBD2. This CDR3 is 13 amino acids long. J was trimmed by 4 bases and V by 7 bases; bases with no gene match: 2. The germline CDR1 and CDR2 sequences are SQVTM and ANQGSEA. The DNA for the CDR3 is TGCAGCGCTAGCGGGAGGCTCACCGGGGAGCTGTTTTTT. As protein: CSASGRLTGELFF.

V gene TRBV19 combines with J gene TRBJ1-1, with D unresolved. V was clipped by 0 bases and J by 1 base, with 9 bases between them. CDR3 size: 15 residues. The germline CDR1 and CDR2 sequences are LNHDA and SQIVND (reference sequence). CDR3: CASSIDPGSNTEAFF. The DNA for the CDR3 is TGTGCCAGTAGTATAGATCCGGGGTCGAACACTGAAGCTTTCTTT.

This clone has just one count. The chain joins TRBV5-8 to TRBJ1-2; perhaps TRBD1 as D (6 bases). The germline V gene encodes CDR1 SGHTS and CDR2 YDEGEE. V was trimmed by 2 bases and J by 1 base, leaving 12 bases between them. This CDR3 is built from 15 residues. The CDR3 sequence: CASSFVQGGNYGYTF. Here the CDR3 DNA reads TGTGCCAGCAGCTTTGTACAGGGAGGTAACTATGGCTACACCTTC.

The chain combines TRBV5-6 with TRBJ2-7, with 7 bases matching TRBD2. The germline CDR1 and CDR2 sequences are SGHDT and YYEEEE. CDR3 length: 16 amino acids. Trimming took 4 bases from V and 4 from J; bases not matched to a gene: 14. The CDR3 loop reads CASSLTKWASGYEQYF. CDR3 sequence (DNA): TGTGCCAGCAGCCTTACAAAGTGGGCTAGCGGATACGAGCAGTACTTC.

V gene TRBV7-2 combines with J gene TRBJ2-2, with D perhaps TRBD1 (5 bases). The CDR3 sequence is 16 residues long. Trimming took 0 bases from V and 4 from J, leaving 12 bases between them. CDR1 is SGHTA and CDR2 is FQGNSA in the germline V gene. In DNA form, the CDR3 reads TGTGCCAGCAGCTTAGCACCCTCAGGGCTCACCGGGGAGCTGTTTTTT. Amino acids: CASSLAPSGLTGELFF.

The chain uses TRBV7-9 and TRBJ1-5; TRBD1 is a possible D gene (6 bases). This CDR3 contains 13 residues. V lost 4 bases and J lost 6, with 10 bases in between. Germline loops: CDR1 SEHNR, CDR2 FQNEAQ (reference sequence). This CDR3 reads CASSSEGVQPQHF. The CDR3 nucleotides are TGTGCCAGCAGCTCCGAGGGGGTTCAGCCCCAGCATTTT.

This rearrangement joins TRBV28 to TRBJ2-7; D is ambiguous. Looked up from germline, CDR1 is MDHEN and CDR2 is SYDVKM. V lost 5 bases and J 5 bases, leaving 7 bases between the germline ends. The CDR3 spans 11 residues. The CDR3 loop reads CASSAIDEQYF. The CDR3 bases are TGTGCCAGCAGTGCTATAGACGAGCAGTACTTC.

The chain uses TRBV6-1 and TRBJ2-5; tentatively, D is TRBD1 (6 bases). TRBJ2-7 matches the DNA end more closely, so the J call is doubtful. The CDR3 sequence is 15 residues long. Germline lookup yields CDR1 MNHNS and CDR2 SASEGT. The CDR3 region is CASSPPRDTSYEQYF. The DNA of the CDR3 is TGTGCCAGCAGTCCTCCCCGGGACACCTCCTACGAGCAGTACTTC.

V usage is TRBV10-3 and J usage is TRBJ1-1; maybe TRBD1 (6 bases). The CDR3 has 14 residues. The germline gives CDR1 ENHRY, CDR2 SYGVKD. The ends were cut back, 3 bases at V and 4 bases at J, with 12 bases in the middle. The CDR3 DNA reads as TGTGCCATCAGTGAAGTCACAGGGCCCACTGAAGCTTTCTTT. Translation gives CAISEVTGPTEAFF.

The CDR3 is CASSLGLAGGPRNYNEQFF. The CDR3 nucleotides read TGCGCCAGCAGCTTGGGACTAGCGGGAGGCCCTAGGAACTACAATGAGCAGTTCTTC. V is TRBV5-1 and J is TRBJ2-1; 13 nucleotides agree with TRBD2. Germline CDR1 SGHRS, CDR2 YFSETQ. The CDR3 runs to 19 residues. The V and J ends lost 0 bases and 3 bases, in that order; junction bases with no gene match: 9.

This clone was observed once. V and J are TRBV5-4 and TRBJ1-4, with D perhaps matching TRBD1 (6 bases). Trimming took off 4 bases at V and 4 bases at J, with 23 bases between the two ends. Germline CDR1 SGHNT, CDR2 YYREEE (reference sequence). The length of the CDR3 is 18 residues. DNA for the CDR3: TGTGCCAGCAGCCCGAGGCCCACAGGGCCCGATCGTAATGAAAAACTGTTTTTT. It specifies CASSPRPTGPDRNEKLFF. Filled out from reference TRBV5-4 and TRBJ1-4, the complete variable domain reads ETGVTQSPTHLIKTRGQQVTLRCSSQSGHNTVSWYQQALGQGPQFIFQYYREEENGRGNFPPRFSGLQFPNYSSELNVNALELDDSALYLCASSPRPTGPDRNEKLFFGSGTQLSVL.

V gene TRBV5-6 combines with J gene TRBJ2-3; 8 bases map to TRBD1. Per the germline V gene, CDR1 is SGHDT and CDR2 is YYEEEE. Trimming took 4 bases from V and 4 from J; bases not matched to a gene: 17. CDR3 length equals 18 residues. The chain's CDR3 is CASSLGRQGMWDADTQYF. The CDR3 coding sequence is TGTGCCAGCAGCCTAGGGAGACAGGGGATGTGGGACGCAGATACGCAGTATTTT.

CDR3 bases: TGCAGCGTGACCTCCCGGGGCCCCAAAGCCTACAATGAGCAGTTCTTC. As protein: CSVTSRGPKAYNEQFF. V gene TRBV29-1 combines with J gene TRBJ2-1; D might be TRBD1 or TRBD2, each matching 5 bases. CDR1 is SQVTM and CDR2 is ANQGSEA in the germline V gene. Trimming took 6 bases from V and 2 from J, leaving 20 bases between them. This CDR3 is 16 amino acids long.

This rearrangement joins TRBV9 to TRBJ1-4; no reliable D call. CDR3 length: 15 amino acids. Germline V gives CDR1 SGDLS, CDR2 YYNGEE. Trimming took off 4 bases at V and 10 bases at J, with 20 bases between the two ends. The CDR3 here is CASSPQDQVWGKLFF. CDR3 coding DNA: TGTGCCAGCAGCCCTCAGGACCAGGTGTGGGGAAAACTGTTTTTT.

This CDR3 reads CASSLDSRLGQPQHF. The CDR3 nucleotides read TGCGCCAGCAGCTTGGACAGTCGATTGGGTCAGCCCCAGCATTTT. The genes are TRBV5-1 and TRBJ1-5; D not certain. Germline values: CDR1 SGHRS, CDR2 YFSETQ. V was shortened by 0 bases and J by 6 bases, with 13 bases between the two germline ends. This CDR3 region has 15 residues. Based on the CDR3 plus reference TRBV5-1 and TRBJ1-5, the full variable domain is KAGVTQTPRYLIKTRGQQVTLSCSPISGHRSVSWYQQTPGQGLQFLFEYFSETQRNKGNFPGRFSGRQFSNSRSEMNVSTLELGDSALYLCASSLDSRLGQPQHFGDGTRLSIL.

This sequence joins TRBV9 and TRBJ2-7; 9 nucleotides align to TRBD1. The CDR3 has 14 residues. The V gene's germline CDR1 is SGDLS and CDR2 YYNGEE. V trimming: 0 bases; J trimming: 7 bases; junction bases outside the gene matches: 5. The CDR3 region has the DNA TGTGCCAGCAGCGTAGTACAGGGGGCTGGAGAGCAGTACTTC. Encoded protein: CASSVVQGAGEQYF.

The chain couples TRBV9 to TRBJ1-1; a weak D match, TRBD1 (5 bases). Germline values: CDR1 SGDLS, CDR2 YYNGEE. V lost 4 bases to trimming and J lost 11 bases, with 15 bases between them. The CDR3 spans 12 residues. The CDR3 coding sequence is TGTGCCAGCAGCCCAGACCGGGGCCCGGCTTTCTTT. It specifies CASSPDRGPAFF.

This clone was seen only a few times. This CDR3 is also generated by other DNA sequences in the sample. CDR3 nucleotides: TGTGCCAGCAGAGGCACAGTGAACACTGAAGCTTTCTTT. It translates to CASRGTVNTEAFF. The chain joins TRBV6-5 to TRBJ1-1; no reliable D call. The length of the CDR3 is 13 residues. V was clipped by 6 bases and J by 0 bases, with 8 bases between them. Germline V gene data show CDR1 as MNHEY and CDR2 as SVGAGI.